A selection of T cell receptor beta chains follows, all from one sample in a study of blood T cell repertoires in COVID-19. Only in-frame clones appear in the TCRdb table, and some are missing; sequencing was by immunoSEQ multiplex PCR. This table holds approximately 92,000 clones, 84% found once. Sequencing input: peripheral blood. These receptors originate from a man aged 70-80 years with active or convalescent COVID-19. Both conserved end residues are part of each CDR3. The D gene is left open where the match is weak. Clone sizes are given selectively: once, few, many, or a class where the clone is expanded.

V: TRBV5-1; D: -; J: TRBJ1-2; size: -; DNA: TGCGCCAGCAGCTTGGTGTCAACTAACTATGGCTACACCTTC; CDR3: CASSLVSTNYGYTF
V: TRBV28; D: -; J: TRBJ1-2; size: few; DNA: TGTGCCAGCAGCCTAGGACAGCCTGCGGGCTACACCTTC; CDR3: CASSLGQPAGYTF
V: TRBV18; D: -; J: TRBJ1-2; size: -; DNA: TGTGCCAGCTCACCGCAGGGGTATTATGGCTACACCTTC; CDR3: CASSPQGYYGYTF
V: TRBV29-1; D: -; J: TRBJ1-1; size: -; DNA: TGCAGCGTTCATCTGGGAAGGGGCACTGAAGCTTTCTTT; CDR3: CSVHLGRGTEAFF
V: TRBV5-1; D: TRBD2; J: TRBJ2-7; size: -; DNA: TGCGCCCGCAGCCGGACGGGGGGGACCTCGAACTCCTACGAGCAGTACTTC; CDR3: CARSRTGGTSNSYEQYF
V: TRBV6-1; D: TRBD2; J: TRBJ2-7; size: -; DNA: TGTGCCAGCAGTGAGGCTAGCGGGGGCTACTACGAGCAGTACTTC; CDR3: CASSEASGGYYEQYF
V: TRBV19; D: TRBD2; J: TRBJ2-7; size: -; DNA: TGTGCCAGTAGGACCACTAGCGGGGGTCTAGAGCAGTACTTC; CDR3: CASRTTSGGLEQYF
V: TRBV9; D: TRBD1; J: TRBJ2-6; size: -; DNA: TGTGCCAGCAGCACCCGACAGGGCCTTAGCTCTGGGGCCAACGTCCTGACTTTC; CDR3: CASSTRQGLSSGANVLTF
V: TRBV7-8; D: -; J: TRBJ1-5; size: once; DNA: TGTGCCAGCAGCCCCCCCGCCGGTAATCAGCCCCAGCATTTT; CDR3: CASSPPAGNQPQHF
V: TRBV5-1; D: TRBD1; J: TRBJ1-4; size: -; DNA: TGCGCCAGCAGCTGGGGGGACAGACAAAATGAAAAACTGTTTTTT; CDR3: CASSWGDRQNEKLFF
V: TRBV18; D: TRBD1; J: TRBJ1-1; size: -; DNA: TGTGCCAGCTCACCCGAACAGGGGTTCACTGAAGCTTTCTTT; CDR3: CASSPEQGFTEAFF
V: TRBV5-1; D: TRBD2; J: TRBJ2-2; size: -; DNA: TGCGCCAGCAGGTCCAGAGCGGGGGACACCGGGGAGCTGTTTTTT; CDR3: CASRSRAGDTGELFF
V: TRBV20-1; D: -; J: TRBJ2-5; size: once; DNA: TGCAGTGCTGCCCGGGAGACCCAGTACTTC; CDR3: CSAARETQYF
V: TRBV2; D: TRBD1; J: TRBJ2-3; size: -; DNA: TGTGCCAGCAGACCGGGACAGGGAACAGATACGCAGTATTTT; CDR3: CASRPGQGTDTQYF
V: TRBV11-1; D: TRBD1; J: TRBJ2-7; size: -; DNA: TGTGCCAGCAGCACCATGACAGGGGGCGTCTACGAGCAGTACTTC; CDR3: CASSTMTGGVYEQYF
V: TRBV20-1; D: -; J: TRBJ2-7; size: -; DNA: TGCAGTCTGGAGAGAGGCCGCGAGCAGTACTTC; CDR3: CSLERGREQYF
V: TRBV5-1; D: TRBD2; J: TRBJ2-2; size: -; DNA: TGCGCCAGCAGCTTGGGACTAGCGGGGAGGTCCGGGGAGCTGTTTTTT; CDR3: CASSLGLAGRSGELFF
V: TRBV6-1; D: TRBD2; J: TRBJ2-2; size: -; DNA: TGTGCCAGCAGTGTTACTAGCGGGGGGACCCGGACCGGGGAGCTGTTTTTT; CDR3: CASSVTSGGTRTGELFF
V: TRBV28; D: -; J: TRBJ1-5; size: once; DNA: TGTGCCAGCAGACTCCCCAATCAGCCCCAGCATTTT; CDR3: CASRLPNQPQHF
V: TRBV3-1/TRBV3-2; D: TRBD1; J: TRBJ1-3; size: -; DNA: TGTGCCAGCAGCCGGGGGACAGGGGGAAACACCATATATTTT; CDR3: CASSRGTGGNTIYF
V: TRBV9; D: TRBD1; J: TRBJ1-6; size: -; DNA: TGTGCCAGCAGCAACCAGGGGGACCAAAATTCACCCCTCCACTTT; CDR3: CASSNQGDQNSPLHF
V: TRBV19; D: TRBD1; J: TRBJ1-5; size: -; DNA: TGTGCCAGTAGCCCTCTAGGGACAGGGGGCTATCAGCCCCAGCATTTT; CDR3: CASSPLGTGGYQPQHF
V: TRBV2; D: -; J: TRBJ2-3; size: -; DNA: TGTGCCAGCAGTGAAGCCCGGTTCCTCGGAGATACGCAGTATTTT; CDR3: CASSEARFLGDTQYF
V: TRBV27; D: TRBD2; J: TRBJ2-7; size: -; DNA: TGTGCCAGCAGTTTAAACGGGGGGGGCTACGAGCAGTACTTC; CDR3: CASSLNGGGYEQYF
V: TRBV12-3/TRBV12-4; D: -; J: TRBJ1-6; size: -; DNA: TGTGCCAGCAGCGGGGGACTTAATTCACCCCTCCACTTT; CDR3: CASSGGLNSPLHF
V: TRBV2; D: TRBD2; J: TRBJ2-3; size: -; DNA: TGTGCCAGCAAGCCCAGCGGGGGAGGAGATACGCAGTATTTT; CDR3: CASKPSGGGDTQYF
V: TRBV28; D: -; J: TRBJ1-1; size: -; DNA: TGTGCCAGCAGTCGCAGGGTGTGGACTGAAGCTTTCTTT; CDR3: CASSRRVWTEAFF
V: TRBV30; D: -; J: TRBJ1-5; size: -; DNA: TGTGCCTGGAGCATAGGACATTGGGGAGGAGATTATAGCAATCAGCCCCAGCATTTT; CDR3: CAWSIGHWGGDYSNQPQHF
V: TRBV7-9; D: -; J: TRBJ2-4; size: -; DNA: TGTGCCAGCAGCTTGGGCCCGCAAAACATTCAGTACTTC; CDR3: CASSLGPQNIQYF
V: TRBV28; D: TRBD1; J: TRBJ1-2; size: once; DNA: TGTGCCAGCAGTACGCGACAGGGGGTCATTTATGGCTACACCTTC; CDR3: CASSTRQGVIYGYTF
V: TRBV2; D: -; J: TRBJ2-3; size: -; DNA: TGTGCCAGCAGCGAGGGGGGGACGGATACGCAGTATTTT; CDR3: CASSEGGTDTQYF
V: TRBV15; D: -; J: TRBJ2-5; size: -; DNA: TGTGCCACCGGCAGATCGGAGGAGACCCAGTACTTC; CDR3: CATGRSEETQYF
V: TRBV6-1; D: -; J: TRBJ1-2; size: once; DNA: TGTGCCAGCAGTGAAGATAGGACAAGGGGTAACTATGGCTACACCTTC; CDR3: CASSEDRTRGNYGYTF
V: TRBV2; D: TRBD1; J: TRBJ2-6; size: -; DNA: TGTGCCAGTACCCGGGACAGGGTCCCATCTGGGGCCAACGTCCTGACTTTC; CDR3: CASTRDRVPSGANVLTF
V: TRBV5-6; D: -; J: TRBJ1-1; size: -; DNA: TGTGCCAGCAGCTTGGTTGGCACGAACACTGAAGCTTTCTTT; CDR3: CASSLVGTNTEAFF
V: TRBV6-5; D: -; J: TRBJ1-2; size: once; DNA: TGTGCCAGCAGCCAAGACAGGATAAGTAGGGGCTACACCTTC; CDR3: CASSQDRISRGYTF
V: TRBV7-6; D: TRBD2; J: TRBJ2-1; size: -; DNA: TGTGCCAGCAGCGTAACTAGCGGGGGGTCCTACAATGAGCAGTTCTTC; CDR3: CASSVTSGGSYNEQFF
V: TRBV7-2; D: -; J: TRBJ2-3; size: once; DNA: TGTGCCAGCAGCTCGTCGCGGTGGACAGATACGCAGTATTTT; CDR3: CASSSSRWTDTQYF
V: TRBV7-9; D: TRBD1; J: TRBJ1-1; size: -; DNA: TGTGCCAGCAGCTGGGGACAGGCGTCTCTTGAAGCTTTCTTT; CDR3: CASSWGQASLEAFF
V: TRBV24-1; D: TRBD2; J: TRBJ2-1; size: -; DNA: TGTGCCACCAGTGACCTTAGCGGGGGGGACTACAATGAGCAGTTCTTC; CDR3: CATSDLSGGDYNEQFF
V: TRBV30; D: -; J: TRBJ2-7; size: -; DNA: TGTGCCTGGAGTGGGCAGGGATGGGACGAGCAGTACTTC; CDR3: CAWSGQGWDEQYF
V: TRBV10-3; D: TRBD2; J: TRBJ2-3; size: -; DNA: TGTGCCATCAGCGAAACCTTACCTACTAGCGGGGGAACCTCTAGCACAGATACGCAGTATTTT; CDR3: CAISETLPTSGGTSSTDTQYF
V: TRBV5-1; D: -; J: TRBJ1-2; size: -; DNA: TGCGCCAGCAGCTTGGCAGAGGCATATGGCTACACCTTC; CDR3: CASSLAEAYGYTF
V: TRBV19; D: -; J: TRBJ1-6; size: -; DNA: TGTGCCAGTAGCCCCGGACTCCCCCATTCACCCCTCCACTTT; CDR3: CASSPGLPHSPLHF
V: TRBV6-5; D: -; J: TRBJ2-3; size: -; DNA: TGTGCCAGCAGTTACTCAAGGGATGGGGAGGAAGATACGCAGTATTTT; CDR3: CASSYSRDGEEDTQYF
V: TRBV18; D: TRBD1; J: TRBJ1-2; size: -; DNA: TGTGCCAGCTCCCCAGACAGGGACTTTGGCTACACCTTC; CDR3: CASSPDRDFGYTF
V: TRBV6-6; D: -; J: TRBJ1-4; size: -; DNA: TGTGCCAGCAGGTTGGGAGGGGCAGTCAATGAAAAACTGTTTTTT; CDR3: CASRLGGAVNEKLFF
V: TRBV5-1; D: TRBD1; J: TRBJ2-3; size: -; DNA: TGCGCCAGCAGCTTGGGAGGACAGGGGACAGATACGCAGTATTTT; CDR3: CASSLGGQGTDTQYF
V: TRBV27; D: -; J: TRBJ2-7; size: -; DNA: TGTGCCAGCAGACGAGACTACGAGCAGTACTTC; CDR3: CASRRDYEQYF
V: TRBV9; D: TRBD1; J: TRBJ2-2; size: -; DNA: TGTGCCAGCAGCGACAGGGGGCGAATTGGCACCGGGGAGCTGTTTTTT; CDR3: CASSDRGRIGTGELFF
V: TRBV28; D: -; J: TRBJ2-6; size: -; DNA: TGTGCCAGCGGGGGGGCTAGCTCTGGGGCCAACGTCCTGACTTTC; CDR3: CASGGASSGANVLTF
V: TRBV5-5; D: -; J: TRBJ1-2; size: -; DNA: TGTGCCAGCAGCTTGGGAGACAGCCAAAACTATGGCTACACCTTC; CDR3: CASSLGDSQNYGYTF
V: TRBV9; D: TRBD2; J: TRBJ2-3; size: -; DNA: TGTGCCAGCAGCGTGACTAGCGGGGGGGCCAGGGATACGCAGTATTTT; CDR3: CASSVTSGGARDTQYF
V: TRBV3-1/TRBV3-2; D: TRBD1; J: TRBJ1-1; size: -; DNA: TGTGCCAGCAGCCCCCGGGACAGGAGTTACACTGAAGCTTTCTTT; CDR3: CASSPRDRSYTEAFF
V: TRBV2; D: -; J: TRBJ1-1; size: -; DNA: TGTGCCAGCACCCTAAGCCCGAAGAACACTGAAGCTTTCTTT; CDR3: CASTLSPKNTEAFF
V: TRBV11-2; D: TRBD1; J: TRBJ2-7; size: -; DNA: TGTGCCAGCAGCCCTGGGACAGGGTATTCCCACGAGCAGTACTTC; CDR3: CASSPGTGYSHEQYF